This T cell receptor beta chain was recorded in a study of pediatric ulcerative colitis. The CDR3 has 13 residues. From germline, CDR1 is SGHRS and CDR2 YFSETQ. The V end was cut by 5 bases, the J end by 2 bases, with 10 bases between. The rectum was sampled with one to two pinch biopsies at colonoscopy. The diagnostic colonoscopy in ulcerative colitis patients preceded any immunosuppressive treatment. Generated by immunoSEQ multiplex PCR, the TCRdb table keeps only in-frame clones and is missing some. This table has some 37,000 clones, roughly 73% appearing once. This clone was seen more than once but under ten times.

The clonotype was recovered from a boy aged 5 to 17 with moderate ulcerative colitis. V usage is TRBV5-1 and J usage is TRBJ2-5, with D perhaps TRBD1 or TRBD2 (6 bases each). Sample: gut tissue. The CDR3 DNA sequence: TGCGCCAGCAGTGGGGGGCGGCAAGAGACCCAGTACTTC. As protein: CASSGGRQETQYF.